The clone carrying this T cell receptor beta chain has just a few counts. The data are from a study of identical twins. Germline V lookup: CDR1 MDHEN, CDR2 SYDVKM. This CDR3 is 14 amino acids long. V lost 6 bases to trimming and J lost 6 bases; unmatched junction nucleotides: 6. Only healthy Caucasians were included as donors. One entry per CDR3 protein results from TCRdb running MiXCR on the 5' RACE reads. The sample includes 1.5 million to 2 million distinct CDR3 sequences, under 35% seen only once; the top ten take 0.25% to 0.3%. Sequencing was done on a sample of cord blood. The receptor's source is a newborn girl in good health. The chain recombines TRBV28 with TRBJ2-1; 9 bases agree with TRBD2. The CDR3 loop reads CASRELAGSNEQFF. The CDR3 nucleotides read TGTGCCAGCAGAGAGCTAGCGGGATCCAATGAGCAGTTCTTC.